One and the same sample provided the 32 T cell receptor beta chains below, sequenced in a study of cytomegalovirus exposure and HLA in healthy donors. PCR employed 60 Vbeta and 13 Jbeta primers. The assay was immunoSEQ multiplex PCR, and TCRdb's table has in-frame clones only and misses some. This sample's table reports 100,000 to 150,000 clones. Sequencing was carried out using PBMCs. The receptors shown here come from a man aged 18 to 29 in good health and CMV-seronegative.

The rearrangement joins TRBV27 to TRBJ1-1; maybe TRBD1 (6 bases). With 2 bases removed from V and 5 bases from J, the gap between germline ends came to 9 bases. Germline V gives CDR1 MNHEY, CDR2 SMNVEV (reference sequence). The CDR3 extends over 13 amino acids. CDR3 in DNA: TGTGCCAGCAGTTTAAACAGGGTGACTGAAGCTTTCTTT. Protein product: CASSLNRVTEAFF.

The J gene is TRBJ1-1, the V gene TRBV19; the D gene is possibly TRBD1 (6 bases). The CDR3 contains 18 residues. Looked up from germline, CDR1 is LNHDA and CDR2 is SQIVND (reference sequence). Trimming removed 3 bases from V and 6 bases from J, with 26 bases in between. The CDR3 sequence is CASSIPPRRQGLRPEAFF. In DNA, the CDR3 is TGTGCCAGTAGTATTCCCCCCCGGCGGCAGGGGCTTAGGCCTGAAGCTTTCTTT.

V usage is TRBV6-1 and J usage is TRBJ2-7; TRBD1 matches 8 bases. With 11 bases clipped from V and 7 bases from J, the junction kept 19 bases outside the gene matches. The CDR3 runs to 15 residues. Germline CDR1 reads MNHNS; CDR2 reads SASEGT. The CDR3 coding sequence is TGTGCCGTAACGGGCTTCGGACAGGGTATCGAGGAGCAGTACTTC. Its translation: CAVTGFGQGIEEQYF.

This chain uses TRBV5-1 with TRBJ1-1; D remains unclear. The ends were cut back, 2 bases at V and 4 bases at J, with 9 bases in the middle. CDR1 is SGHRS and CDR2 is YFSETQ in the germline V gene. CDR3 length: 13 amino acids. The chain's CDR3 is CASSFGAPTEAFF. For the CDR3, the DNA is TGCGCCAGCAGCTTCGGAGCACCCACTGAAGCTTTCTTT.

This chain connects TRBV5-1 to TRBJ2-7; 7 nucleotides agree with TRBD1. This CDR3 has 13 amino acids. Trimming at V came to 2 bases and at J to 3 bases, leaving 2 bases not matched to a gene. CDR1 and CDR2 from the germline V gene are SGHRS and YFSETQ. CDR3 residues: CASSFRDSYEQYF. The CDR3 nucleotides are TGCGCCAGCAGCTTCCGGGACAGCTACGAGCAGTACTTC.

The gene calls are TRBV10-1 and TRBJ2-1; tentatively, D is TRBD2 (6 bases). The CDR3 spans 14 residues. The germline gives CDR1 WNHNN, CDR2 SYGVQD (reference sequence). Trimming shortened V by 8 bases and J by 10 bases, and 21 bases separated the two germline ends. CDR3 amino acids: CASGGPLPAREQFF. In nucleotides, the CDR3 is TGCGCCAGCGGAGGGCCCTTGCCAGCTCGGGAGCAGTTCTTC.

This rearrangement joins TRBV11-3 to TRBJ2-1; the match to TRBD2 covers 14 bases. This CDR3 comprises 18 residues. J was trimmed by 7 bases and V by 5 bases; bases with no gene match: 13. Germline V gives CDR1 SGHNT, CDR2 YENEEA. Here the CDR3 DNA reads TGTGCCAGCAGCCAGGCGACTAGCGGGGGGGCAAGTCTGAATGAGCAGTTCTTC. Amino acid sequence: CASSQATSGGASLNEQFF.

This chain uses TRBV25-1 with TRBJ2-7; 11 nucleotides agree with TRBD1. Trimming at V came to 0 bases and at J to 4 bases, leaving 5 bases not matched to a gene. Germline V lookup: CDR1 MGHDK, CDR2 SYGVNS. The CDR3 runs 16 residues. In DNA, the CDR3 is TGTGCCAGCAGTGAATATGGACAGGGGGCTAGGTACGAGCAGTACTTC. It is translated as CASSEYGQGARYEQYF.

V and J are TRBV13 and TRBJ1-1, with a tentative D call TRBD1 (5 bases). CDR3 length equals 15 residues. Trimming stripped 1 base from V and 1 base from J, with 10 bases between. CDR1 and CDR2 from the germline V gene are PRHDT and FYEKMQ (reference sequence). CDR3: CASSLAVTGNTEAFF. DNA of the CDR3: TGTGCCAGCAGCTTAGCGGTAACAGGGAACACTGAAGCTTTCTTT. Supplemented by reference TRBV13 and TRBJ1-1, the full variable domain reads AAGVIQSPRHLIKEKRETATLKCYPIPRHDTVYWYQQGPGQDPQFLISFYEKMQSDKGSIPDRFSAQQFSDYHSELNMSSLELGDSALYFCASSLAVTGNTEAFFGQGTRLTVV.

The V call is TRBV25-1, the J call TRBJ1-3; D uncertain. CDR3 length equals 12 residues. The V gene's germline CDR1 is MGHDK and CDR2 SYGVNS. V was cut by 5 bases and J by 4 bases, with 6 bases left in between. CDR3 amino acids: CASSFGGNTIYF. The CDR3 DNA reads as TGTGCCAGCAGTTTCGGGGGAAACACCATATATTTT.

This chain connects TRBV7-9 to TRBJ1-1; D ambiguous. This CDR3 has 15 residues. CDR1 is SEHNR, CDR2 FQNEAQ, per germline (reference sequence). V shed 2 bases and J shed 3 bases, with 13 bases lying between them. The CDR3 protein is CASSLSFKTDTEAFF. Written as DNA, the CDR3 is TGTGCCAGCAGCTTAAGCTTTAAAACGGACACTGAAGCTTTCTTT.

The chain is built from TRBV5-5 and TRBJ2-2; maybe TRBD1 (5 bases). This CDR3 is 13 amino acids long. With 4 bases removed from V and 10 bases from J, the gap between germline ends came to 14 bases. Germline CDR1 is SGHKS and CDR2 is YYEKEE (reference sequence). CDR3 bases: TGTGCCAGCAGCCTATTGGGGCAGTTGGAGCTGTTTTTT. Its translation is CASSLLGQLELFF.

This sequence joins TRBV4-1 and TRBJ1-1; D remains unclear. Germline CDR1 and CDR2: MGHRA and YSYEKL. The V end lost 0 bases, the J end lost 1 base, and 15 bases lay between the germline ends. The CDR3 extends over 17 amino acids. In nucleotides, the CDR3 is TGCGCCAGCAGCCAAGAACTCGGCGGGGTTAGGAACACTGAAGCTTTCTTT. It is translated as CASSQELGGVRNTEAFF.

The chain uses TRBV7-7 and TRBJ2-2; weak D call: TRBD1 (5 bases). Germline CDR1 and CDR2: SSHAT and FNYEAQ (reference sequence). The CDR3 is made up of 14 amino acids. Trimming stripped 5 bases from V and 2 bases from J, with 9 bases between. CDR3 residues: CASSQGQNTGELFF. The CDR3 nucleotides read TGTGCCAGCAGCCAAGGACAAAACACCGGGGAGCTGTTTTTT.

This chain connects TRBV18 to TRBJ2-3, with TRBD2 identical over 9 bases. The CDR3 is 18 amino acids. Germline V CDR1 and CDR2: KGHSH, LQKENI. V trimming: 2 bases; J trimming: 0 bases; junction bases outside the gene matches: 9. CDR3 bases: TGTGCCAGCTCACCAATTGCCCTAGCGGGGTCTAGCACAGATACGCAGTATTTT. Translated: CASSPIALAGSSTDTQYF.

This sequence joins TRBV5-4 and TRBJ2-7; tentative D call: TRBD1 (5 bases). Trimming shortened V by 3 bases and J by 6 bases, and 13 bases separated the two germline ends. Germline V gene lookup returns CDR1 SGHNT and CDR2 YYREEE (reference sequence). The CDR3 contains 13 residues. The CDR3 nucleotides are TGTGCCAGCAGCTCCGCGTGGGGCGGCGAGCAGTACTTC. Residues: CASSSAWGGEQYF.

The V gene is TRBV7-9, the J gene TRBJ1-2, with TRBD1 identical over 8 bases. J gave up 1 base and V 1 base, and 8 bases lay outside the gene matches. Germline V CDR1 and CDR2: SEHNR, FQNEAQ (reference sequence). The CDR3 length is 17 residues. Written as DNA, the CDR3 is TGTGCCAGCAGCTTAGATCGCCAGGGGGCCTTTAACTATGGCTACACCTTC. Protein product: CASSLDRQGAFNYGYTF. The entire variable domain, with the rest obtained from reference TRBV7-9 and TRBJ1-2, is as follows: DTGVSQNPRHKITKRGQNVTFRCDPISEHNRLYWYRQTLGQGPEFLTYFQNEAQLEKSRLLSDRFSAERPKGSFSTLEIQRTEQGDSAMYLCASSLDRQGAFNYGYTFGSGTRLTVV.

This chain links TRBV5-1 with TRBJ1-2, with 9 bases matching TRBD1. The CDR3 sequence is 15 residues long. After removal of 4 bases from V and 7 bases from J, the junction contained 11 bases not matched to a gene. The V gene's germline CDR1 is SGHRS and CDR2 YFSETQ. In DNA, the CDR3 is TGCGCCAGCAGCCTAATTACAGGGGGCGGTGGTGGCTACACCTTC. It yields the protein CASSLITGGGGGYTF.

This chain uses TRBV2 with TRBJ2-1; 8 bases fit TRBD2. Germline CDR1 is SNHLY and CDR2 is FYNNEI. V gave up 5 bases and J gave up 5 bases; unmatched junction bases: 8. CDR3 length equals 15 residues. The CDR3 nucleotides are TGTGCCAGCAGTCGTACTAGCGGTCGTGACAATGAGCAGTTCTTC. It specifies CASSRTSGRDNEQFF. Complete variable domain (other parts from reference TRBV2 and TRBJ2-1): EPEVTQTPSHQVTQMGQEVILRCVPISNHLYFYWYRQILGQKVEFLVSFYNNEISEKSEIFDDQFSVERPDGSNFTLKIRSTKLEDSAMYFCASSRTSGRDNEQFFGPGTRLTVL.

The chain joins TRBV6-5 to TRBJ1-2, with a possible D match to TRBD1 (5 bases). With 4 bases removed from V and 3 bases from J, the gap between germline ends came to 12 bases. This CDR3 contains 14 residues. The germline gives CDR1 MNHEY, CDR2 SVGAGI. CDR3 in amino acids: CASSLTRADYGYTF. The DNA of the CDR3 is TGTGCCAGCAGTTTGACCAGGGCGGACTATGGCTACACCTTC.

The CDR3 reads CASRLGLVGTGELFF. CDR3 nucleotides: TGTGCCAGCAGGCTTGGACTAGTAGGGACCGGGGAGCTGTTTTTT. The V and J genes are TRBV6-1 and TRBJ2-2; TRBD2 matches at 7 bases. J was trimmed by 5 bases and V by 6 bases; bases with no gene match: 9. CDR3 size: 15 residues. Germline V lookup: CDR1 MNHNS, CDR2 SASEGT.

The chain is built from TRBV6-1 and TRBJ2-7, with TRBD2 matching 13 bases. This CDR3 is built from 15 residues. Looked up from germline, CDR1 is MNHNS and CDR2 is SASEGT. The V and J ends lost 1 base and 4 bases, in that order; junction bases with no gene match: 1. CDR3 nucleotide sequence: TGTGCCAGCAGTGAAGGGACTAGCGGGAGTTACGAGCAGTACTTC. As protein: CASSEGTSGSYEQYF.

V is TRBV5-1 and J is TRBJ1-1; D may be TRBD1 (5 bases). Germline V lookup: CDR1 SGHRS, CDR2 YFSETQ. The CDR3 sequence is 12 residues long. The CDR3 DNA follows: TGCCCGGGGGGGGATGGGGACACTGAAGCTTTCTTT. This codes for CPGGDGDTEAFF.

The chain recombines TRBV11-2 with TRBJ1-2; weak D call: TRBD1 (5 bases). This CDR3 comprises 13 residues. V was shortened by 2 bases and J by 5 bases, with 9 bases between the two germline ends. Germline V CDR1 and CDR2: SGHAT, FQNNGV. CDR3 residues: CASSLSGYYGYTF. The CDR3 DNA reads as TGTGCCAGCAGCTTATCAGGGTATTATGGCTACACCTTC.

V is TRBV7-3 and J is TRBJ2-3; 9 bases align to TRBD1. The junction had 6 bases not matched to a gene; V was cut back by 4 bases and J by 4 bases. The CDR3 extends over 15 amino acids. Germline CDR1 SGHTA, CDR2 FQGTGA. The CDR3 is CASSSGQGRADTQYF. CDR3 in DNA: TGTGCCAGCAGCTCGGGACAGGGTAGGGCAGATACGCAGTATTTT.

The V call is TRBV27, the J call TRBJ1-5; 8 bases align to TRBD1. Germline V CDR1 and CDR2: MNHEY, SMNVEV (reference sequence). This CDR3 is built from 15 residues. The ends lost 5 bases at V and 4 bases at J; junction bases unmatched: 7. This CDR3 reads CASSVDWTGNQPQHF. CDR3 bases: TGTGCCAGCAGTGTGGACTGGACAGGGAATCAGCCCCAGCATTTT.

The gene calls are TRBV5-1 and TRBJ2-7; 9 bases fit TRBD1. CDR3 length equals 15 residues. V trimming: 3 bases; J trimming: 0 bases; junction bases outside the gene matches: 4. Germline CDR1 SGHRS, CDR2 YFSETQ. DNA of the CDR3: TGCGCCAGCAGCTCGGGACAGGGATCCTCCTACGAGCAGTACTTC. Translated: CASSSGQGSSYEQYF.

CDR3 nucleotides: TGTGCCAGTAGTATAGACGGACAGGGGAGTCGCGCTTTCTTT. As protein: CASSIDGQGSRAFF. The chain is built from TRBV19 and TRBJ1-1, with 9 bases identical to TRBD1. The germline V gene encodes CDR1 LNHDA and CDR2 SQIVND (reference sequence). The CDR3 has 14 amino acids. Trimming at V came to 0 bases and at J to 11 bases, leaving 7 bases not matched to a gene.

The chain employs TRBV7-2 and TRBJ1-1; D possibly corresponds to TRBD1 (6 bases). Germline-derived CDR1 and CDR2 are SGHTA and FQGNSA. The CDR3 sequence is 15 residues long. V dropped 5 bases and J dropped 4 bases, with 17 bases sitting between them. CDR3 loop: CASSTKTGSSTEAFF. DNA for the CDR3: TGTGCCAGCAGCACGAAAACAGGGTCGAGCACTGAAGCTTTCTTT.

The chain recombines TRBV6-5 with TRBJ2-7; 10 bases agree with TRBD1. Germline CDR1 MNHEY, CDR2 SVGAGI. V lost 6 bases, J lost 2 bases, and 4 bases stayed unmatched. The CDR3 is made up of 14 amino acids. CDR3 region: CASRTGGRTYEQYF. The CDR3 nucleotides read TGTGCCAGCAGGACAGGGGGCAGGACCTACGAGCAGTACTTC.

The chain couples TRBV18 to TRBJ1-1; no definite D call. The length of the CDR3 is 15 residues. Germline CDR1 KGHSH, CDR2 LQKENI. Between the trimmed V and J ends, which lost 3 bases and 3 bases, there was a span of 14 bases. CDR3 nucleotides: TGTGCCAGCTCACCGTCGATGGCCGGGGACACTGAAGCTTTCTTT. Its translation: CASSPSMAGDTEAFF.

The chain carries TRBV29-1 and TRBJ1-3; D remains unclear. V dropped 5 bases and J dropped 4 bases, with 12 bases sitting between them. CDR1 is SQVTM, CDR2 ANQGSEA, per germline. The CDR3 spans 13 residues. In DNA form, the CDR3 reads TGCAGCGTTACGGGGTTGAAAGGAAACACCATATATTTT. It encodes CSVTGLKGNTIYF.